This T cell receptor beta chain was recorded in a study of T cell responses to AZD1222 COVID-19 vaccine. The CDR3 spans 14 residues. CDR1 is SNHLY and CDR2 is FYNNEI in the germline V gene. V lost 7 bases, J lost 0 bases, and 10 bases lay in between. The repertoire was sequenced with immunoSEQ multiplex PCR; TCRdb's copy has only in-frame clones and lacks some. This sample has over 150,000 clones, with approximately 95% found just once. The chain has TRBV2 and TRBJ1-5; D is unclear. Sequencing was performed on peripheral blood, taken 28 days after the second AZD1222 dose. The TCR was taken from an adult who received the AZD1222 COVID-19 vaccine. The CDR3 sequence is CASKVESSNQPQHF. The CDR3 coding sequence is TGTGCCAGCAAAGTAGAGAGTAGCAATCAGCCCCAGCATTTT.